What follows is one T cell receptor (beta chain) and its context. What it recognizes is unknown. This sample stems from a study of T cells after posttransplantation cyclophosphamide. Whole-study results and caveats: After PTCy, TRB diversity resembled that of CNI/methotrexate controls. Later blood repertoires were often dominated by clones from the donor CD8+ memory compartment. Skin or GI-infiltrating T cells shared few TRB sequences with blood.

The table came from immunoSEQ multiplex PCR; TCRdb's copy has only in-frame clones and leaves some out. The data show under 8,000 clones, around 90% seen once. Treatment was busulfan-fludarabine conditioning, a marrow graft, and cyclophosphamide on days +3 and +4. This specimen consisted of PBMCs, obtained about 1,500 days after allogeneic stem cell transplant with posttransplant cyclophosphamide. The receptor's source is a female patient in her fifties or sixties who received an allogeneic stem cell transplant from a related donor, was CMV-positive, and had no GVHD. Part of the T cells may come from the graft donor.

CDR3 sequence reads: CAWSSRVRDTGELFF. The CDR3 DNA follows: TGTGCCTGGAGTTCAAGGGTCAGGGACACCGGGGAGCTGTTTTTT. V gene TRBV30 combines with J gene TRBJ2-2; TRBD1 might be the D (5 bases). The CDR3 is 15 residues long. The V end was cut by 2 bases, the J end by 3 bases, with 13 bases between. CDR1 is GTSNPN and CDR2 is SVGIG in the germline V gene (reference sequence).